The T cell receptor (beta chain) described here comes from a study of patients and donors after allogeneic stem cell transplantation. This clonotype showed up just a few times. TCRdb reprocessed the RT-PCR reads via MiXCR and lists one record per CDR3 protein. The table records 57,000 or so distinct CDR3 sequences, about 14% of them present only once. The CDR3 has 18 residues. V was pared by 5 bases and J by 1 base, with 21 bases between. Per germline, CDR1 SGHAT and CDR2 FQNNGV. Specimen: blood, either unsorted or a sorted T cell fraction (not recorded which). The sequence was obtained from a human donor who was either an allogeneic HSCT recipient or a stem cell or donor lymphocyte infusion donor (not recorded which). It is not recorded whose cells these are; they may come from a transplant donor. The rearrangement uses TRBV11-2 and TRBJ2-1; tentative D call: TRBD2 (6 bases). Here the CDR3 reads CASSTVSGPFKSYNEQFF. CDR3 DNA sequence: TGTGCCAGCAGCACCGTTAGCGGTCCTTTCAAGTCCTACAATGAGCAGTTCTTC.